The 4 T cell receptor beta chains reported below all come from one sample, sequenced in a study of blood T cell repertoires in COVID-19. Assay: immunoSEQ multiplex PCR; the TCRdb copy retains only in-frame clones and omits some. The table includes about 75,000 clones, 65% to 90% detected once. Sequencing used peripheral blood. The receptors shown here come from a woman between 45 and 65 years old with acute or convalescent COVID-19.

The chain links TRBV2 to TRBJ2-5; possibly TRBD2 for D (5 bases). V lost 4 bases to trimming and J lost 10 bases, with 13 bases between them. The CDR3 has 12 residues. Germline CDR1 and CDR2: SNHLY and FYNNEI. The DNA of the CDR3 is TGTGCCAGCAGTGCCGCTAGCTTTGGCCAGTACTTC. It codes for CASSAASFGQYF.

This chain's CDR3 is CASSQDSTVYEQYF. Written as DNA, the CDR3 is TGTGCCAGCAGCCAAGATTCGACTGTATACGAGCAGTACTTC. This rearrangement joins TRBV3-1 (or the pseudogene TRBV3-2) to TRBJ2-7, with no clear D. The CDR3 length is 14 residues. The germline gives CDR1 LGHDT, CDR2 YNNKEL (reference sequence). Trimming took off 0 bases at V and 4 bases at J, with 10 bases between the two ends.

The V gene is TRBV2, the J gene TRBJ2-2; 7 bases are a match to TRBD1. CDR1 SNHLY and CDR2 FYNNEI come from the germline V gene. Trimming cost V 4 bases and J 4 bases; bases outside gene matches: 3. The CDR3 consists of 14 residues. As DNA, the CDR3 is TGTGCCAGCAGTGTGACAGGGCGCACCGGGGAGCTGTTTTTT. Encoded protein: CASSVTGRTGELFF.

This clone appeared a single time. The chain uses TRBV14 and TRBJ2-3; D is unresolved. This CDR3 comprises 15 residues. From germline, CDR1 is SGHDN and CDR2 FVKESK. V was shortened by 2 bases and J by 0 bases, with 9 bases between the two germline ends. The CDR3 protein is CASSQTVRSTDTQYF. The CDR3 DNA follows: TGTGCCAGCAGCCAAACAGTTCGTAGCACAGATACGCAGTATTTT. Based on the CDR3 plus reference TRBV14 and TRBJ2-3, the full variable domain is EAGVTQFPSHSVIEKGQTVTLRCDPISGHDNLYWYRRVMGKEIKFLLHFVKESKQDESGMPNNRFLAERTGGTYSTLKVQPAELEDSGVYFCASSQTVRSTDTQYFGPGTRLTVL.